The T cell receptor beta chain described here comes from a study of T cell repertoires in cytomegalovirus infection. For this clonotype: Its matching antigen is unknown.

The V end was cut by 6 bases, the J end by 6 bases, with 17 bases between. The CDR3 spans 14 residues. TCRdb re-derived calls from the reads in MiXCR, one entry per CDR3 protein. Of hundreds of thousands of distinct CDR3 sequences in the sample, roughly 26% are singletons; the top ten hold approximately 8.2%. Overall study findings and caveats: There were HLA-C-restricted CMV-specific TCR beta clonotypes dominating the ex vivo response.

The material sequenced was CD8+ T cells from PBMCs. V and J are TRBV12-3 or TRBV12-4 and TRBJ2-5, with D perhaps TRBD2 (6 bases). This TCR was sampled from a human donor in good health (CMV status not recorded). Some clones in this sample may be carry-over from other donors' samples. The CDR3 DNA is TGTGCCAGCAGGATGGGGACTTACGGGAAGACCCAGTACTTC. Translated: CASRMGTYGKTQYF.